This T cell receptor beta chain was retrieved from a study of control samples from healthy donors and cancer patients. Clones were read by immunoSEQ multiplex PCR, and TCRdb kept only the in-frame ones, dropping some. The table has some 120,000 clones, around 89% seen once; the top ten hold 30% to 40%. Trimming at V came to 3 bases and at J to 8 bases, leaving 7 bases not matched to a gene. The CDR3 is 14 residues long. Germline V gene sequence: CDR1 MNHNS, CDR2 SASEGT. The sequenced sample was blood. The V gene is TRBV6-1, the J gene TRBJ1-2; 9 bases align to TRBD1. The TCR was taken from a man in his fifties in good health. The CDR3 DNA sequence: TGTGCCAGCAGTGACCCGGGACAGGGTCAAGGCTACACCTTC. Translated, it gives CASSDPGQGQGYTF.